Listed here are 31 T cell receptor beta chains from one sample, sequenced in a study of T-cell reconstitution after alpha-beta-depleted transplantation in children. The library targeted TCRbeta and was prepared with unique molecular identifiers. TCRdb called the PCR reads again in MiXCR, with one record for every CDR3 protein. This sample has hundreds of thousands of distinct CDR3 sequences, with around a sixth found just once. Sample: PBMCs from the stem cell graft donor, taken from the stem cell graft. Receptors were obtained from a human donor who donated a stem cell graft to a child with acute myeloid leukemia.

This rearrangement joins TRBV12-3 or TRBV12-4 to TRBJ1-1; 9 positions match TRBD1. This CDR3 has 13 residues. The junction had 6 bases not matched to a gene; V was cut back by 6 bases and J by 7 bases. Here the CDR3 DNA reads TGTGCCAGCAGCAGGACAGGGGCGAGTGAAGCTTTCTTT. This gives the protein CASSRTGASEAFF.

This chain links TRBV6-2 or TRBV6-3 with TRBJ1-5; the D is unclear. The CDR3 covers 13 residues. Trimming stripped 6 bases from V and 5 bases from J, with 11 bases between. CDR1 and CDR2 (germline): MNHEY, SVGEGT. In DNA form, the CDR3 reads TGTGCCAGCAGCTCGGGCCCTTATCAGCCCCAGCATTTT. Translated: CASSSGPYQPQHF.

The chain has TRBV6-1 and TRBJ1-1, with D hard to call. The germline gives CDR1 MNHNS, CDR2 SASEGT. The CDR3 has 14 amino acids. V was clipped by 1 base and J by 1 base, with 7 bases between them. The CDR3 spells CASSEGWGNTEAFF. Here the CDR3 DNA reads TGTGCCAGCAGTGAAGGATGGGGGAACACTGAAGCTTTCTTT.

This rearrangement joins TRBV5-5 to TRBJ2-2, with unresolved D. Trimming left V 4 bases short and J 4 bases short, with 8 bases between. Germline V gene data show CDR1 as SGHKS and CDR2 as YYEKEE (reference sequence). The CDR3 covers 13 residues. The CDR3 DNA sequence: TGTGCCAGCAGCAGGGCTACCACCGGGGAGCTGTTTTTT. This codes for CASSRATTGELFF. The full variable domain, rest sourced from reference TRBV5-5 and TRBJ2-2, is DAGVTQSPTHLIKTRGQQVTLRCSPISGHKSVSWYQQVLGQGPQFIFQYYEKEERGRGNFPDRFSARQFPNYSSELNVNALLLGDSALYLCASSRATTGELFFGEGSRLTVL.

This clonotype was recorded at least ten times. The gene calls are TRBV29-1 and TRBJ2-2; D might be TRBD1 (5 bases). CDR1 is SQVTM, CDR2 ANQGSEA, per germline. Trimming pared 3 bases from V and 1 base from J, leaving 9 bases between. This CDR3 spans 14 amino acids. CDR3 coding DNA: TGCAGCGTTGACGCAGGGAAGAACACCGGGGAGCTGTTTTTT. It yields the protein CSVDAGKNTGELFF.

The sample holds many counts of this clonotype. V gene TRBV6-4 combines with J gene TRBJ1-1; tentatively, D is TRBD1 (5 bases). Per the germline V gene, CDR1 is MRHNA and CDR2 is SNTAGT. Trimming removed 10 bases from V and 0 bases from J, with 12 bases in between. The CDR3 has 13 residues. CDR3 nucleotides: TGTGCCACCAGGGACGGGCTGAACACTGAAGCTTTCTTT. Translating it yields CATRDGLNTEAFF.

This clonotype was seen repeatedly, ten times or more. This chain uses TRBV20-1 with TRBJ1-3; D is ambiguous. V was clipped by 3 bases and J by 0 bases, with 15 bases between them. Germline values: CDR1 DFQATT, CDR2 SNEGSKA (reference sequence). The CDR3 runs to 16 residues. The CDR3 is CSASPPGRHSGNTIYF. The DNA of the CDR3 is TGCAGTGCTAGTCCTCCGGGGAGGCACTCTGGAAACACCATATATTTT.

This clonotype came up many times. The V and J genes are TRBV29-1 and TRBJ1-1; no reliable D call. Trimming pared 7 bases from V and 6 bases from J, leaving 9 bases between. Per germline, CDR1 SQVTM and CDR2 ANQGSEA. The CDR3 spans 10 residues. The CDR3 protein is CSGRDSEAFF. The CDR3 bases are TGCAGCGGGAGGGATTCTGAAGCTTTCTTT. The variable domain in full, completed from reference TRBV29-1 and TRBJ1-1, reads SAVISQKPSRDICQRGTSLTIQCQVDSQVTMMFWYRQQPGQSLTLIATANQGSEATYESGFVIDKFPISRPNLTFSTLTVSNMSPEDSSIYLCSGRDSEAFFGQGTRLTVV.

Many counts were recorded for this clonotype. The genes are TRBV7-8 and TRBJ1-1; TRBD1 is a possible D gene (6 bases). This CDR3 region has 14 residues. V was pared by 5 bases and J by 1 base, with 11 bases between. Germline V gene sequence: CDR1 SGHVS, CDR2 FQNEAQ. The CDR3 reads CASSPLRGNTEAFF. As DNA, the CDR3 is TGTGCCAGCAGCCCCCTCAGGGGGAACACTGAAGCTTTCTTT.

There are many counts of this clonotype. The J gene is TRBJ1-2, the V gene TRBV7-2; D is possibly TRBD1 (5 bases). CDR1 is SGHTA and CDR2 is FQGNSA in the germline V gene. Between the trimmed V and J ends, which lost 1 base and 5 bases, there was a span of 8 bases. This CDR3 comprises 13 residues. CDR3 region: CASSLDGGYGYTF. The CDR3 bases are TGTGCCAGCAGCTTAGATGGGGGGTATGGCTACACCTTC.

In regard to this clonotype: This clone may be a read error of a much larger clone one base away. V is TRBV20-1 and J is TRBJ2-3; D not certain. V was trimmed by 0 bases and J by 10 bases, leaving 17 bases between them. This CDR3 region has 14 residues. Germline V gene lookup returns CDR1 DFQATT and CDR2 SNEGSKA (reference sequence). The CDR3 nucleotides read TGCAGTGCTAGAGAACCGGGTTTCACGAATCCGCAGTATTTT. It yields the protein CSAREPGFTNPQYF.

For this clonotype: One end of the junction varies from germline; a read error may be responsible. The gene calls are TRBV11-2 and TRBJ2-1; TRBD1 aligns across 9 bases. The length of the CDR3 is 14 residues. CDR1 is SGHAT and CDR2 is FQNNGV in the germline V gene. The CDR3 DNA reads TGTGCCAGCAGTTTGGCGTGGACCGGGGACAGGGAGGTCTTC. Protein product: CASSLAWTGDREVF.

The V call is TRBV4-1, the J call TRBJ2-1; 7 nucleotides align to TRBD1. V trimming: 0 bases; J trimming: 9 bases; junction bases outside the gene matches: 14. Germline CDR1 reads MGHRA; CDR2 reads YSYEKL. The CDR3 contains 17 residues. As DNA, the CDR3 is TGCGCCAGCAGCCAAGACGCCTGGGGGACAGAGAAGACTGAGCAGTTCTTC. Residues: CASSQDAWGTEKTEQFF.

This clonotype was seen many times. Here the CDR3 DNA reads TGCAGTGCAACTCCCGGGACAGGGCTGCAGCCCCAGCATTTT. It codes for CSATPGTGLQPQHF. V is TRBV20-1 and J is TRBJ1-5; 9 nucleotides agree with TRBD1. Germline-derived CDR1 and CDR2 are DFQATT and SNEGSKA (reference sequence). The CDR3 runs 14 residues. Trimming cost V 6 bases and J 7 bases; bases outside gene matches: 10.

DNA for the CDR3: TGCGCCAGCAGTACGACTAGCGATGGCACCGGGGAGCTGTTTTTT. As protein: CASSTTSDGTGELFF. This chain connects TRBV5-1 to TRBJ2-2; 8 bases line up with TRBD2. V was pared by 5 bases and J by 4 bases, with 7 bases of the junction left unmatched. The V gene's germline CDR1 is SGHRS and CDR2 YFSETQ. This CDR3 is 15 amino acids long.

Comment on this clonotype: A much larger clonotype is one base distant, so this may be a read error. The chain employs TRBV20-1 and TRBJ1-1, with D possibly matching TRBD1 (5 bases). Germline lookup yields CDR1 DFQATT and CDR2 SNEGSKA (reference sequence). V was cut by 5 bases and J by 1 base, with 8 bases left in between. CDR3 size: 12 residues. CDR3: CSAHQGNTEAFF. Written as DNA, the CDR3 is TGCAGTGCTCACCAGGGGAACACTGAAGCTTTCTTT.

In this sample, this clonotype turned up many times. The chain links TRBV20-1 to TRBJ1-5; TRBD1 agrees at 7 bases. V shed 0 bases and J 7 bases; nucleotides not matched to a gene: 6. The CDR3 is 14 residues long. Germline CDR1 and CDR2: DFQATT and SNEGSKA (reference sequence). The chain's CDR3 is CSARENRGYQPQHF. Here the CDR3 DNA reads TGCAGTGCTAGAGAAAACAGGGGATACCAGCCCCAGCATTTT.

The CDR3 here is CASSLGLGGSYEQYF. CDR3 bases: TGTGCCAGCAGTTTGGGACTGGGAGGCTCCTACGAGCAGTACTTC. The rearrangement uses TRBV12-3 or TRBV12-4 and TRBJ2-7, with D possibly TRBD2 on 6 matching bases. CDR3 size: 15 residues. Trimming removed 3 bases from V and 0 bases from J, with 12 bases in between.

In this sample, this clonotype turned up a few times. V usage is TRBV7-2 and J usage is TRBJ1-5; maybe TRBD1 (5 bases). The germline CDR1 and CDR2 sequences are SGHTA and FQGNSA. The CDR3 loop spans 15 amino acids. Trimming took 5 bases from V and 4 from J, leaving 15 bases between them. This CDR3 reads CASSPGRAVNQPQHF. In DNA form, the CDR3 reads TGTGCCAGCAGCCCGGGGCGGGCAGTTAATCAGCCCCAGCATTTT.

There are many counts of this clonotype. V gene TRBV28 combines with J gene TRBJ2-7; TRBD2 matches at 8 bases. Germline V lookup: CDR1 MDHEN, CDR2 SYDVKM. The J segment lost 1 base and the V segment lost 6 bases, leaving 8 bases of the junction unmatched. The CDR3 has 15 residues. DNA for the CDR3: TGTGCCAGCAGCCCCACTAGCGGCACTTCCTACGAGCAGTACTTC. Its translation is CASSPTSGTSYEQYF.

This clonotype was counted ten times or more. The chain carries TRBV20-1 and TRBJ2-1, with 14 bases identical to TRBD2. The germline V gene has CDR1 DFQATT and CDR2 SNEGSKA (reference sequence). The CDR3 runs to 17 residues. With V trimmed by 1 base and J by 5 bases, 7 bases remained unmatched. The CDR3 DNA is TGCAGTGCTAGAGTTCGGGGGACTAGCGGGGGCAACAATGAGCAGTTCTTC. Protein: CSARVRGTSGGNNEQFF.

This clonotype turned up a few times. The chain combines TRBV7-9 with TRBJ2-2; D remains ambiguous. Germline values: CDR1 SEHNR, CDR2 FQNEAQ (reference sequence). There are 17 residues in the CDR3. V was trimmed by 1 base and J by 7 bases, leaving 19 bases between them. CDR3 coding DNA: TGTGCCAGCAGCTTAGTCTACCCAGACCGAAGAATCGGGGAGCTGTTTTTT. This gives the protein CASSLVYPDRRIGELFF.

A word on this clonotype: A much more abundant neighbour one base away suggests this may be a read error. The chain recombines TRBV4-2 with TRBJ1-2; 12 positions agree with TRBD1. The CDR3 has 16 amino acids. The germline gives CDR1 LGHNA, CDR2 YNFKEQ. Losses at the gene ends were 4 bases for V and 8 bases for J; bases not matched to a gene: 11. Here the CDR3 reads CASSPRGDRGREGYTF. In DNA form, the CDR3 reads TGTGCCAGCAGCCCCCGGGGGGACAGGGGGCGCGAAGGCTACACCTTC.

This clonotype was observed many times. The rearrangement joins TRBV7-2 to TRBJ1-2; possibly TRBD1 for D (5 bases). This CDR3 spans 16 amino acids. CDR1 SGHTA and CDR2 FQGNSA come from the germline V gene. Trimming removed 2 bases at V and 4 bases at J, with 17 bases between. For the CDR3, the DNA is TGTGCCAGCAGCTTAACCGGGGGTCGGGTCGGCTATGGCTACACCTTC. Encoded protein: CASSLTGGRVGYGYTF.

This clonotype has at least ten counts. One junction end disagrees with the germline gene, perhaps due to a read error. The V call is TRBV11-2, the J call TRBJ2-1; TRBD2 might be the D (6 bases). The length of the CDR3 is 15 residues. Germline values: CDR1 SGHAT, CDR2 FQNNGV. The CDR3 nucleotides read TGCGCCAGCAGCTTGGATGGGGGAGGATACAATGAGCAGTTCTTC. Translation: CASSLDGGGYNEQFF.

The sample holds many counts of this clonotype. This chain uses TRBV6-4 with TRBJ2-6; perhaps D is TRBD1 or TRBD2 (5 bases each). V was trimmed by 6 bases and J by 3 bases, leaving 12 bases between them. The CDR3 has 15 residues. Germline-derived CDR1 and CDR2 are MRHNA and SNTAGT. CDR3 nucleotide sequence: TGTGCCAGCAGCAACTCAGGGAGTGGGGCCAACGTCCTGACTTTC. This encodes CASSNSGSGANVLTF.

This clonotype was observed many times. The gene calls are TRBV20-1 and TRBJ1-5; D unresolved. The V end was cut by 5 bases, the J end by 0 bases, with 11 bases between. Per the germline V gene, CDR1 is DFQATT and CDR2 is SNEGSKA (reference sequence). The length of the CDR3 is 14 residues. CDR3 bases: TGCAGTGCTCCAAGGGTCGGTAGCAATCAGCCCCAGCATTTT. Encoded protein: CSAPRVGSNQPQHF.

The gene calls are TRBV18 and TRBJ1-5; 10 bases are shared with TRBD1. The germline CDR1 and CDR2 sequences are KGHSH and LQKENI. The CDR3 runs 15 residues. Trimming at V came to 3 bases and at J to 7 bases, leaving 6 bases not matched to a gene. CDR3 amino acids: CASSPGQGGEQPQHF. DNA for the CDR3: TGTGCCAGCTCACCCGGACAGGGGGGGGAGCAGCCCCAGCATTTT.

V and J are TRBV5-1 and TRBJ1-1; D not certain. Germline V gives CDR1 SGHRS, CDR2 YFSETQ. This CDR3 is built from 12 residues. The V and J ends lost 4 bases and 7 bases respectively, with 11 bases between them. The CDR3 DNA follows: TGCGCCAGCAGCCTGGCCCGGGGTGAAGCTTTCTTT. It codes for CASSLARGEAFF.

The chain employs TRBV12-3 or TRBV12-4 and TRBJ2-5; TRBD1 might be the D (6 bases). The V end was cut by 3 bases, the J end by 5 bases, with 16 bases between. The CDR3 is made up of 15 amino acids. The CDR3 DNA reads TGTGCCAGCAGTTTGGGGTACAGGGCGCAGGAGACCCAGTACTTC. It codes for CASSLGYRAQETQYF.

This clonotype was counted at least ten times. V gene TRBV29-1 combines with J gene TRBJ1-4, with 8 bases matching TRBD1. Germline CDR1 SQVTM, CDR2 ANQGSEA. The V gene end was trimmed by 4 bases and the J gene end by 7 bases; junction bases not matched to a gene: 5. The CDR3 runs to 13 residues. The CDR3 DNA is TGCAGCGTTGGTGGACAGGGTGGTGAAAAACTGTTTTTT. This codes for CSVGGQGGEKLFF.